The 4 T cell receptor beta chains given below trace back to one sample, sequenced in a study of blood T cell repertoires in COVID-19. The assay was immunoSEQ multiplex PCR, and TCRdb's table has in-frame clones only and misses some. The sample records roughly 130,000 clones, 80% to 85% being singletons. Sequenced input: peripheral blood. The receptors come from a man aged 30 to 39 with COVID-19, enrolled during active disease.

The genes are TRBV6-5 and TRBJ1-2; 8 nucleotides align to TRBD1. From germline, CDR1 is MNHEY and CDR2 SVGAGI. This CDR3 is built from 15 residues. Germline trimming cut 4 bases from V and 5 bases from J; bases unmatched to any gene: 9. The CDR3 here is CASSSPRTGLYGYTF. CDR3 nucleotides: TGTGCCAGCAGTTCACCCCGGACAGGGTTATATGGCTACACCTTC.

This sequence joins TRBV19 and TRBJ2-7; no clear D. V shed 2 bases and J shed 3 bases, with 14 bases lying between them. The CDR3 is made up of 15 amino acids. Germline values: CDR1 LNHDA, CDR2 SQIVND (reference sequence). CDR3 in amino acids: CASSIRGGYYYEQYF. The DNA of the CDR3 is TGTGCCAGTAGTATACGTGGCGGTTACTACTACGAGCAGTACTTC.

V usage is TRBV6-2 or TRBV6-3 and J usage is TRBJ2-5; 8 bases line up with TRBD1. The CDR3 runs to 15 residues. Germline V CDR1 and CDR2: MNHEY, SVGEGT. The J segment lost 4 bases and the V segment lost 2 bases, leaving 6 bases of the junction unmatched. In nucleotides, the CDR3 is TGTGCCAGCAGTTACGAGGCCAGGGGGCGAGAGACCCAGTACTTC. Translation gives CASSYEARGRETQYF.

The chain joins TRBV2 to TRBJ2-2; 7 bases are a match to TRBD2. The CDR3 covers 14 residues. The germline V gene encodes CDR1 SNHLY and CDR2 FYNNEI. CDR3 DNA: TGTGCGAGTGACGCTAGCGGATACACCGGGGAGCTGTTTTTT. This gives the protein CASDASGYTGELFF. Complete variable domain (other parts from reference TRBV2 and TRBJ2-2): EPEVTQTPSHQVTQMGQEVILRCVPISNHLYFYWYRQILGQKVEFLVSFYNNEISEKSEIFDDQFSVERPDGSNFTLKIRSTKLEDSAMYFCASDASGYTGELFFGEGSRLTVL.